Listed here is a single TCR beta chain. The CDR3 is 17 residues long. Germline trimming cut 5 bases from V and 1 base from J; bases unmatched to any gene: 4. Germline lookup yields CDR1 MNHNY and CDR2 SVGAGI (reference sequence). These data come from a study of blood T cell repertoires in COVID-19. Study context: Both acute and convalescent COVID-19 samples were obtained from the United States, Italy and Spain. The analysed material was cDNA or gDNA that came from T cells, B-cell-depleted T cells, or PBMCs.

Original handling: Nucleated cell counts were estimated from reference gene primer amplification. The method was immunoSEQ multiplex PCR; TCRdb's version includes in-frame clones alone and lacks a portion of them. Clonal size and the V and J genes are those of that table, whereas D and trimming came from the DNA. The profile shows 95,000 to 120,000 clones, 65% to 85% of them singletons. This clonotype originated in a man between 45 and 60 years old with acute or convalescent COVID-19. What was sequenced was peripheral blood. This sequence joins TRBV6-6 and TRBJ2-6, with 11 bases identical to TRBD1. In DNA, the CDR3 is TGTGCCAGCAGTCGGACAGGGGGCCGTTCTGGGGCCAACGTCCTGACTTTC. Amino acids: CASSRTGGRSGANVLTF.